Sequencing of this TCR beta chain was carried out in a study of T cell responses to AZD1222 COVID-19 vaccine. The protocol was immunoSEQ multiplex PCR, while the TCRdb copy is restricted to in-frame clones and leaves out a portion. The data show 150,000 to 200,000 clones, almost 95% seen once. The sample in question was peripheral blood, obtained on day 0 of AZD1222 vaccination. This TCR was sampled from an adult in good health.

The CDR3 nucleotides are TGCGCCAGCAGCCCCCGGGACAGGGGCAGCTATGGCTACACCTTC. Its protein product is CASSPRDRGSYGYTF. The gene calls are TRBV4-1 and TRBJ1-2; TRBD1 agrees at 10 bases. The CDR3 has 15 residues. The germline gives CDR1 MGHRA, CDR2 YSYEKL. The junction had 6 bases not matched to a gene; V was cut back by 4 bases and J by 4 bases.